The T cell receptor beta chain under discussion was sequenced for a study of blood T cell repertoires in COVID-19. Study as a whole: Whether acute or convalescent, the COVID-19 samples came from the United States, Italy and Spain. T cells, B-cell-depleted T cells, or PBMCs supplied cDNA or gDNA.

How the authors handled the data: Using reference gene primer amplification, nucleated cell counts were estimated. Produced via immunoSEQ multiplex PCR; TCRdb's table is partial and in-frame only. That table supplies the V and J calls and clone size; D and trimming were determined from the DNA. The sample records 50,000 to 70,000 clones, around 87% being singletons. Losses at the gene ends were 0 bases for V and 3 bases for J; bases not matched to a gene: 6. CDR1 SGHRS and CDR2 YFSETQ come from the germline V gene. The CDR3 covers 16 residues. The V gene is TRBV5-1, the J gene TRBJ1-5, with TRBD1 matching over 7 bases. The sequencing sample was made of peripheral blood. This clonotype was sampled from a man aged 60 to 75 with active or convalescent COVID-19. The CDR3 here is CASSLAPGTANQPQHF. The CDR3 nucleotides are TGCGCCAGCAGCTTGGCCCCGGGGACAGCCAATCAGCCCCAGCATTTT.